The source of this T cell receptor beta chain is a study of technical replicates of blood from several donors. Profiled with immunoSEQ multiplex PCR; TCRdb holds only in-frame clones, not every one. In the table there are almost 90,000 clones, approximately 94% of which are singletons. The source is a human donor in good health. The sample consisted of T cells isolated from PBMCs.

The CDR3 nucleotides are TGTGCCAGCTCACCACCCTGGGCCGCCCCCAATCAGCCCCAGCATTTT. Residues: CASSPPWAAPNQPQHF. The J gene is TRBJ1-5, the V gene TRBV18; D is ambiguous. The CDR3 spans 16 residues. Germline V gene sequence: CDR1 KGHSH, CDR2 LQKENI. V was trimmed by 0 bases and J by 3 bases, leaving 12 bases between them.